A single sample is the source of the 25 T cell receptor beta chains below, sequenced in a study of T cells in Graves' hyperthyroidism and ophthalmopathy. What was amplified from RNA transcripts were TCR beta CDR3 regions. The HTBI primer set was used in a first-round RT-PCR of the TCR CDR3. Each CDR3 protein gets one entry after TCRdb re-called the multiplex PCR reads with MiXCR. The table records about 480,000 distinct CDR3 sequences, about an eighth of them present only once. The sample was blood. Every receptor here comes from a young woman with Graves' hyperthyroidism.

This clonotype was detected a few times. This chain joins TRBV5-1 and TRBJ2-2; the D gene is possibly TRBD2 (5 bases). This CDR3 comprises 14 residues. Germline CDR1 and CDR2: SGHRS and YFSETQ. The ends were cut back, 4 bases at V and 0 bases at J, with 7 bases in the middle. Here the CDR3 reads CASSPTTNTGELFF. Here the CDR3 DNA reads TGCGCCAGCAGCCCGACTACGAACACCGGGGAGCTGTTTTTT.

This clonotype was observed at least ten times. The V call is TRBV6-1, the J call TRBJ2-1; 7 bases are a match to TRBD1. The CDR3 runs 15 residues. Trimming took 2 bases from V and 5 from J; bases not matched to a gene: 6. CDR1 and CDR2 from the germline V gene are MNHNS and SASEGT. CDR3 nucleotides: TGTGCCAGCAGTGAAATGGGACAGACCCACAATGAGCAGTTCTTC. Protein product: CASSEMGQTHNEQFF.

This clonotype occurred a few times. This sequence joins TRBV19 and TRBJ1-3; D is unclear. This CDR3 region has 15 residues. Germline assignment: CDR1 LNHDA and CDR2 SQIVND (reference sequence). V was cut by 10 bases and J by 0 bases, with 16 bases left in between. Here the CDR3 reads CATPGPRVSGNTIYF. The CDR3 nucleotides are TGTGCCACCCCGGGTCCTCGCGTCTCTGGAAACACCATATATTTT. Full variable domain (missing parts from reference TRBV19 and TRBJ1-3): DGGITQSPKYLFRKEGQNVTLSCEQNLNHDAMYWYRQDPGQGLRLIYYSQIVNDFQKGDIAEGYSVSREKKESFPLTVTSAQKNPTAFYLCATPGPRVSGNTIYFGEGSWLTVV.

This chain uses TRBV6-1 with TRBJ2-7, with TRBD2 identical over 11 bases. V lost 4 bases and J lost 7; bases outside the gene matches: 9. Per the germline V gene, CDR1 is MNHNS and CDR2 is SASEGT. The CDR3 consists of 15 residues. The CDR3 protein is CASSGQLAGAGEQYF. Written as DNA, the CDR3 is TGTGCCAGCAGTGGCCAACTAGCGGGAGCGGGTGAGCAGTACTTC.

The chain recombines TRBV6-1 with TRBJ2-2, with 8 bases lining up with TRBD1. V lost 5 bases, J lost 3 bases, and 5 bases stayed unmatched. The CDR3 is 15 amino acids. The V gene's germline CDR1 is MNHNS and CDR2 SASEGT. The CDR3 region is CASSTGTGYTGELFF. CDR3 DNA sequence: TGTGCCAGCAGTACCGGGACAGGATACACCGGGGAGCTGTTTTTT.

This clonotype was detected only once. A much larger clone differs from this one at a single base, so this may be a read error. The chain couples TRBV5-1 to TRBJ2-5, with 10 bases fitting TRBD2. CDR1 SGHRS and CDR2 YFSETQ come from the germline V gene. This CDR3 has 16 residues. The CDR3 DNA is TGCGCCAGCAGCGACCGGACTAGCGGCCCCCAAGAGACCCAGTGCTTC. It translates to CASSDRTSGPQETQCF.

This clonotype occurred many times. V and J are TRBV3-1 and TRBJ2-3, with 12 nucleotides matching TRBD2. The germline gives CDR1 LGHDT, CDR2 YNNKEL (reference sequence). Trimming at V came to 2 bases and at J to 5 bases, leaving 5 bases not matched to a gene. This CDR3 has 16 residues. DNA of the CDR3: TGTGCCAGCAGCCAAAGACTAGCGGGAGTTGTAGATACGCAGTATTTT. It translates to CASSQRLAGVVDTQYF.

V and J are TRBV30 and TRBJ1-5; 7 bases map to TRBD1. The CDR3 extends over 16 amino acids. Germline CDR1 reads GTSNPN; CDR2 reads SVGIG (reference sequence). The V segment lost 1 base and the J segment 2 bases; nucleotides outside the gene matches: 8. The CDR3, as DNA: TGTGCCTGGAGTGCGGAGGAGGGGGCTGGCAATCAGCCCCAGCATTTT. Translated: CAWSAEEGAGNQPQHF.

This clonotype showed up many times. This sequence joins TRBV2 and TRBJ2-6; D call uncertain. V was pared by 6 bases and J by 4 bases, with 10 bases between. Germline CDR1 is SNHLY and CDR2 is FYNNEI. This CDR3 has 14 residues. CDR3 region: CASRNQAGANVLTF. CDR3 bases: TGTGCCAGCAGAAATCAAGCGGGGGCCAACGTCCTGACTTTC. The variable domain in full, with the rest retrieved from reference TRBV2 and TRBJ2-6, is EPEVTQTPSHQVTQMGQEVILRCVPISNHLYFYWYRQILGQKVEFLVSFYNNEISEKSEIFDDQFSVERPDGSNFTLKIRSTKLEDSAMYFCASRNQAGANVLTFGAGSRLTVL.

A word on this clonotype: The conserved closing phenylalanine or tryptophan is absent in this CDR3, likely reflecting a read error. CDR3 sequence: CASSPSERDGETQYL. DNA for the CDR3: TGTGCCAGCAGCCCCTCGGAGAGGGACGGGGAGACCCAGTACCTC. V and J are TRBV12-3 or TRBV12-4 and TRBJ2-5; D is perhaps TRBD1 or TRBD2 (5 bases each). V lost 6 bases and J lost 5, with 19 bases in between. This CDR3 comprises 15 residues.

This clonotype came up a few times. The chain carries TRBV6-5 and TRBJ2-7; the D is unclear. CDR1 and CDR2 (germline): MNHEY, SVGAGI. Between the trimmed V and J ends, which lost 0 bases and 6 bases, there was a span of 12 bases. This CDR3 is 14 amino acids long. CDR3 in amino acids: CASSYSRMGGEQYV. The CDR3 nucleotides are TGTGCCAGCAGTTACTCGAGGATGGGCGGCGAGCAGTACGTC.

This clonotype was seen only a few times. V is TRBV5-8 and J is TRBJ2-2; 9 nucleotides match TRBD2. The germline gives CDR1 SGHTS, CDR2 YDEGEE. With 6 bases clipped from V and 1 base from J, the junction kept 4 bases outside the gene matches. The CDR3 extends over 15 amino acids. The CDR3 protein is CASTLAGMNTGELFF. The DNA of the CDR3 is TGTGCCAGCACGCTAGCGGGGATGAACACCGGGGAGCTGTTTTTT.

The sample holds many counts of this clonotype. The rearrangement links TRBV6-1 to TRBJ1-2; D call uncertain. Germline CDR1 is MNHNS and CDR2 is SASEGT. V dropped 1 base and J dropped 7 bases, with 19 bases sitting between them. The CDR3 length is 16 residues. The chain's CDR3 is CASSEVGEVALSGYTF. In nucleotides, the CDR3 is TGTGCCAGCAGTGAAGTCGGGGAGGTTGCCCTATCTGGCTACACCTTC.

This clonotype was detected ten times or more. V gene TRBV27 combines with J gene TRBJ1-2, with TRBD1 identical over 7 bases. J was trimmed by 4 bases and V by 5 bases; bases with no gene match: 10. Germline CDR1 reads MNHEY; CDR2 reads SMNVEV (reference sequence). The CDR3 has 15 amino acids. The chain's CDR3 is CASSTRQGGVYGYTF. DNA for the CDR3: TGTGCCAGCAGTACGAGACAGGGAGGGGTCTATGGCTACACCTTC.

This clonotype appeared a few times. The rearrangement links TRBV20-1 to TRBJ2-5; 11 bases fit TRBD2. The V segment lost 3 bases and the J segment 9 bases; nucleotides outside the gene matches: 6. This CDR3 contains 13 residues. The germline gives CDR1 DFQATT, CDR2 SNEGSKA (reference sequence). The CDR3 nucleotides read TGCAGTGCTAGGACTAGCGGGACCATGCCCCAGTACTTC. Its protein is CSARTSGTMPQYF.

This clonotype was observed a handful of times. The chain employs TRBV5-1 and TRBJ2-4, with D possibly being TRBD1 (5 bases). Germline V gene data show CDR1 as SGHRS and CDR2 as YFSETQ. The CDR3 runs 14 residues. V dropped 5 bases and J dropped 1 base, with 10 bases sitting between them. CDR3 in DNA: TGCGCCAGCAGGGGGCAAGAGGCCAAAAACATTCAGTACTTC. Its translation is CASRGQEAKNIQYF.

This clonotype showed up many times. This sequence joins TRBV2 and TRBJ2-3; 9 positions match TRBD2. Germline trimming cut 6 bases from V and 3 bases from J; bases unmatched to any gene: 7. This CDR3 region has 15 residues. Germline V gene data show CDR1 as SNHLY and CDR2 as FYNNEI. Here the CDR3 reads CASSGLAWGTDTQYF. CDR3 sequence (DNA): TGTGCCAGCAGCGGACTAGCGTGGGGAACAGATACGCAGTATTTT.

The table lists this clonotype with many counts. The CDR3 coding sequence is TGTGCCAGCAGTCCCGGACAGGGGTGGGATTATGGCTACACCTTC. Residues: CASSPGQGWDYGYTF. The V and J genes are TRBV2 and TRBJ1-2; 9 bases line up with TRBD1. The ends lost 5 bases at V and 5 bases at J; junction bases unmatched: 9. Germline CDR1 reads SNHLY; CDR2 reads FYNNEI. The CDR3 length is 15 residues.

This clonotype was detected ten times or more. The chain employs TRBV3-1 and TRBJ2-4; the D gene is possibly TRBD1 (5 bases). The germline gives CDR1 LGHDT, CDR2 YNNKEL (reference sequence). This CDR3 is built from 15 residues. The V gene lost 1 base and the J gene lost 5 bases, with 12 bases spanning the gap. The CDR3 sequence: CASSQGSPGQNIQYF. CDR3 DNA: TGTGCCAGCAGCCAAGGTTCCCCAGGGCAAAACATTCAGTACTTC.

This clonotype has only a few counts. V gene TRBV5-1 combines with J gene TRBJ1-4; D may be TRBD1 (6 bases). The CDR3 totals 16 residues. Germline CDR1 and CDR2: SGHRS and YFSETQ. V gave up 3 bases and J gave up 0 bases, with 12 bases separating them. This chain's CDR3 is CASSWTVSATNEKLFF. The CDR3 DNA is TGCGCCAGCAGCTGGACAGTTTCTGCAACTAATGAAAAACTGTTTTTT.

This clonotype was seen repeatedly, ten times or more. The chain has TRBV12-3 or TRBV12-4 and TRBJ1-2; TRBD1 matches 7 bases. The CDR3 is 13 amino acids. Trimming removed 8 bases from V and 5 bases from J; junction bases left unmatched: 8. Here the CDR3 DNA reads TGTGCCAGCCAAGAGGGGGCGCGGTATGGCTACACCTTC. Encoded protein: CASQEGARYGYTF.

This clonotype has a count of ten or more. The J gene is TRBJ2-7, the V gene TRBV11-3; 10 positions agree with TRBD2. The V gene end was trimmed by 5 bases and the J gene end by 1 base; junction bases not matched to a gene: 2. Germline CDR1 and CDR2: SGHNT and YENEEA. The CDR3 has 14 amino acids. CDR3 sequence: CASSLSGGSYEQYF. For the CDR3, the DNA is TGTGCCAGCAGCCTTAGCGGGGGGTCCTACGAGCAGTACTTC.

This clonotype was seen ten or more times. The rearrangement links TRBV7-9 to TRBJ2-1, with D perhaps TRBD2 (6 bases). Germline V gene lookup returns CDR1 SEHNR and CDR2 FQNEAQ (reference sequence). Between the trimmed V and J ends, which lost 7 bases and 10 bases, there was a span of 20 bases. The CDR3 spans 14 residues. In DNA form, the CDR3 reads TGTGCCAGCAACCCCTCGGAGGGAGCCCGCGAGCAGTTCTTC. As protein: CASNPSEGAREQFF.

This clonotype was detected ten times or more. The rearrangement links TRBV6-2 or TRBV6-3 to TRBJ1-2; possible D gene TRBD1, 6 bases. Germline CDR1 and CDR2: MNHEY and SVGEGT. V lost 7 bases to trimming and J lost 8 bases, with 14 bases between them. The CDR3 runs to 12 residues. The CDR3 nucleotides read TGTGCCAGCACCCGACAGGTCGGGGGCTACACCTTC. Residues: CASTRQVGGYTF.

This clonotype showed up many times. The V call is TRBV2, the J call TRBJ2-1, with TRBD2 matching over 10 bases. The CDR3 has 18 residues. Trimming cost V 5 bases and J 0 bases; bases outside gene matches: 10. Germline V CDR1 and CDR2: SNHLY, FYNNEI. The chain's CDR3 is CASSFPRTSGASYNEQFF. The CDR3 bases are TGTGCCAGCAGTTTTCCTCGGACTAGCGGCGCCTCCTACAATGAGCAGTTCTTC.